This paragraph reports one T cell receptor beta chain. Its specificity is not known. These data come from a study of T cell repertoires in cytomegalovirus infection. MiXCR was run by TCRdb on the reads, yielding one entry per CDR3 protein. The table lists 150,000 to 200,000 distinct CDR3 sequences, 28% of them singletons, with roughly 29% in the top ten. Overall study findings and caveats: The ex vivo response showed dominance by HLA-C-restricted CMV-specific TCR beta clonotypes.

V was clipped by 6 bases and J by 0 bases, with 17 bases between them. The germline V gene encodes CDR1 DFQATT and CDR2 SNEGSKA (reference sequence). The CDR3 length is 15 residues. Material: PBMCs. This chain joins TRBV20-1 and TRBJ1-1; TRBD1 might be the D (5 bases). This sequence was found in a human donor in good health (CMV status not recorded). Some clones in this sample may be carry-over from other donors' samples. CDR3 in amino acids: CSAIRGRELNTEAFF. CDR3 nucleotides: TGCAGTGCAATAAGGGGCAGGGAACTGAACACTGAAGCTTTCTTT.